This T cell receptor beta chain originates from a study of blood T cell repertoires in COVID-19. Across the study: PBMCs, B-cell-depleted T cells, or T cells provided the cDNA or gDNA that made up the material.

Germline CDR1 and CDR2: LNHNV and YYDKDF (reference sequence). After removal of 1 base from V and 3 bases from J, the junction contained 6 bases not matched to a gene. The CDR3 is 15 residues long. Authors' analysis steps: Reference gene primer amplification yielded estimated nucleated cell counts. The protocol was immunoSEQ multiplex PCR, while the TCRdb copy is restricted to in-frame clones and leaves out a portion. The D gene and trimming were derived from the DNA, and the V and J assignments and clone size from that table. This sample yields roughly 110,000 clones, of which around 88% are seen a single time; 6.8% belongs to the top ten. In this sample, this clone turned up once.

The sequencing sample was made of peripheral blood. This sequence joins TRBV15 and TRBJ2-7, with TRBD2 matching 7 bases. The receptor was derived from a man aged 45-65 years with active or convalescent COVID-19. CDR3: CATSRGGGLNYEQYF. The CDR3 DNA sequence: TGTGCCACCAGCAGAGGGGGGGGACTTAACTACGAGCAGTACTTC. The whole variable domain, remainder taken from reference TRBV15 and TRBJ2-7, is DAMVIQNPRYQVTQFGKPVTLSCSQTLNHNVMYWYQQKSSQAPKLLFHYYDKDFNNEADTPDNFQSRRPNTSFCFLDIRSPGLGDTAMYLCATSRGGGLNYEQYFGPGTRLTVT.